This T cell receptor beta chain was captured in a study of OX40 agonist ivuxolimab in advanced cancers. Study context: One hepatocellular carcinoma and a couple of cutaneous melanoma patients partially responded. The study, taken as a whole, reports: CD4+ and CD8+ blood T cells expanded clonally by week 6 at 0.1 to 3.0 mg/kg. CD8+ T cells (on average) carried more expanded clones than CD4+ T cells.

The germline V and J ends were trimmed by 4 bases and 0 bases, with 17 bases remaining between them. The CDR3 has 17 amino acids. The germline V gene encodes CDR1 SGHRS and CDR2 YFSETQ. The method was immunoSEQ multiplex PCR; TCRdb's version includes in-frame clones alone and lacks a portion of them. The top ten clones hold less than 9.5% of a sample with tens of thousands of clones, about 88% of them seen once. Note on this clone: Antigen specificity is unknown.

The timepoints at which blood was sampled were baseline, cycle 4 day 1, and cycle 7 day 1. The material was CD4+ or CD8+ T cells sorted from blood, obtained in a trial of the OX40 agonist ivuxolimab. The rearrangement uses TRBV5-1 and TRBJ1-3, with D unresolved. This TCR was sampled from an adult with an advanced solid tumor such as melanoma, head and neck, liver or kidney cancer. The CDR3: CASSPWTGPRSGNTIYF. DNA for the CDR3: TGCGCCAGCAGCCCCTGGACGGGCCCCCGCTCTGGAAACACCATATATTTT. Based on the CDR3 plus reference TRBV5-1 and TRBJ1-3, the full variable domain is KAGVTQTPRYLIKTRGQQVTLSCSPISGHRSVSWYQQTPGQGLQFLFEYFSETQRNKGNFPGRFSGRQFSNSRSEMNVSTLELGDSALYLCASSPWTGPRSGNTIYFGEGSWLTVV.